The following is a TCR beta chain sequence with its context. This specimen belongs to a study of radiation and T cells in renal cell carcinoma. Method: immunoSEQ multiplex PCR; TCRdb's copy keeps in-frame clones and lacks some. This table holds more than 120,000 clones, roughly 90% found once. Germline values: CDR1 SSHAT, CDR2 FNYEAQ (reference sequence). With 5 bases removed from V and 0 bases from J, the gap between germline ends came to 10 bases. The CDR3 loop spans 14 amino acids. The time point: blood 4 weeks post-SBRT, at nephrectomy. Treatment defined: 15 Gy SBRT to primary tumor, nephrectomy 4 weeks later.

The V call is TRBV7-7, the J call TRBJ2-5; D perhaps matches TRBD1 (5 bases). The sequencing used blood, collected from a patient whose treatment included radiotherapy and nephrectomy. This receptor was obtained from a woman between 50 and 59 years old with renal cell carcinoma. This CDR3 is CASSPTAYQETQYF. The DNA of the CDR3 is TGTGCCAGCAGCCCGACAGCGTACCAAGAGACCCAGTACTTC.